These 5 T cell receptor beta chains came from one sample sequenced in a study of blood T cell repertoires in COVID-19. Sequencing was performed with immunoSEQ multiplex PCR; in TCRdb, only in-frame clones are kept and a portion is missing. The table lists under 300,000 clones, 80% to 90% of them singletons. Specimen: peripheral blood. These receptors originate from a man between 35 and 55 years old who had recovered from COVID-19.

This chain uses TRBV27 with TRBJ2-7; TRBD1 might be the D (6 bases). CDR3 length equals 14 residues. The V end was cut by 5 bases, the J end by 4 bases, with 15 bases between. Germline lookup yields CDR1 MNHEY and CDR2 SMNVEV (reference sequence). DNA of the CDR3: TGTGCCAGCAGTAAAAAACCAGGGGTGTACGAGCAGTACTTC. Translated, it gives CASSKKPGVYEQYF.

This clone was observed a handful of times. The V and J genes are TRBV6-5 and TRBJ2-2, with a tentative D call TRBD2 (6 bases). The CDR3 is 15 amino acids. The V and J ends lost 7 bases and 3 bases respectively, with 15 bases between them. Germline CDR1 reads MNHEY; CDR2 reads SVGAGI. The DNA for the CDR3 is TGTGCCAGCACCCCCGGGACTTTTTACACCGGGGAGCTGTTTTTT. It codes for CASTPGTFYTGELFF.

This chain joins TRBV13 and TRBJ2-1; 11 bases map to TRBD2. The CDR3 is 16 residues long. CDR1 and CDR2 (germline): PRHDT, FYEKMQ (reference sequence). V shed 5 bases and J 5 bases; nucleotides not matched to a gene: 8. In DNA, the CDR3 is TGTGCCAGCAGCCGGACCGGGACTAGCGGCGACAATGAGCAGTTCTTC. Its protein is CASSRTGTSGDNEQFF. Supplemented by reference TRBV13 and TRBJ2-1, the full variable domain reads AAGVIQSPRHLIKEKRETATLKCYPIPRHDTVYWYQQGPGQDPQFLISFYEKMQSDKGSIPDRFSAQQFSDYHSELNMSSLELGDSALYFCASSRTGTSGDNEQFFGPGTRLTVL.

This clone appeared a single time. The rearrangement uses TRBV5-5 and TRBJ2-1; 10 nucleotides align to TRBD2. The CDR3 runs 13 residues. The V gene end was trimmed by 5 bases and the J gene end by 6 bases; junction bases not matched to a gene: 2. CDR1 and CDR2 from the germline V gene are SGHKS and YYEKEE (reference sequence). The CDR3 nucleotides read TGTGCCAGCAGTACTAGCGGGATCAATGAGCAGTTCTTC. Translated: CASSTSGINEQFF.

This chain uses TRBV2 with TRBJ2-5; maybe TRBD2 (6 bases). Trimming pared 1 base from V and 2 bases from J, leaving 11 bases between. CDR1 SNHLY and CDR2 FYNNEI come from the germline V gene. The CDR3 loop spans 15 amino acids. The CDR3 sequence: CASSEEREPQETQYF. CDR3 bases: TGTGCCAGCAGTGAAGAACGGGAGCCACAAGAGACCCAGTACTTC.